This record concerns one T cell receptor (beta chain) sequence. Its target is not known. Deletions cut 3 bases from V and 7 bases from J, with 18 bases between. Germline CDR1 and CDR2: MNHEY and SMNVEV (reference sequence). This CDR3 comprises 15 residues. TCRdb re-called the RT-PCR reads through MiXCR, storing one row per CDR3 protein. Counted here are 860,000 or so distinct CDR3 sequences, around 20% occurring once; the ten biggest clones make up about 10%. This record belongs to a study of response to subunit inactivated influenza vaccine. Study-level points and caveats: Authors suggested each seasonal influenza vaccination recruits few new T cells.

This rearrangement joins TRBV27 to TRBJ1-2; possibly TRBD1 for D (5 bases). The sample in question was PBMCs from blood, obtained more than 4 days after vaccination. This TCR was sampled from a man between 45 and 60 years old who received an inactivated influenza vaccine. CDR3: CASSLRGRSQGGYTF. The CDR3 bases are TGTGCCAGCAGTTTGAGGGGCAGATCCCAGGGTGGCTACACCTTC.